The clone carrying this T cell receptor (beta chain) occurred a few times. Its antigen is currently unknown. The data are from a study of blood T cells in healthy people across ages. Study results and caveats: Significant beta diversity loss was already apparent by age approximately 42, declining roughly linearly. Researchers report that TCR beta diversity correlated strongly with naive T cell percentage.

The CDR3 totals 14 residues. CDR1 and CDR2 (germline): SNHLY, FYNNEI. V shed 10 bases and J 6 bases; nucleotides not matched to a gene: 12. A sample-barcoded 5' primer and a J-beta primer mix were used in a second PCR of about 7 to 11 cycles. TCRdb reprocessed the 5' RACE reads with MiXCR, giving one entry per CDR3 protein. This sample has approximately 690,000 distinct CDR3 sequences; about 43% occur once, and the top ten carry about 30%. The gene calls are TRBV2 and TRBJ2-3; TRBD2 matches at 8 bases. This TCR was sampled from an elderly man in good health. Sequenced input: blood. The CDR3 DNA sequence: TGTGCCATCGGTAGCGGGGTCTCTTCGGATACGCAGTATTTT. Amino acid sequence: CAIGSGVSSDTQYF.